This T cell receptor (beta chain) stems from a study of OX40 agonist ivuxolimab in advanced cancers. Study-level background: Patients were dosed with the agonistic anti-OX40 (CD134) antibody ivuxolimab. Points from the study as a whole: More expanded clones were found, on average, in CD8+ than in CD4+ T cells.

Only in-frame clones appear in the TCRdb table, and some are missing; sequencing was by immunoSEQ multiplex PCR. The table shows 65,000 to 70,000 clones, with roughly 80% occurring only once. Sampled blood was obtained at baseline, cycle 4 day 1, and cycle 7 day 1. As for this clone: Its antigen is not identified.

This receptor was obtained from an adult with an advanced solid tumor such as melanoma, head and neck, liver or kidney cancer. The sequenced sample was CD4+ or CD8+ T cells sorted from blood, obtained in a trial of the OX40 agonist ivuxolimab.

The CDR3 coding sequence is TGCGCCAGCAGCTTGGAGGGGACAGTGCTGTTCTTC. Its translation: CASSLEGTVLFF. The chain combines TRBV5-1 with TRBJ2-1; 7 bases align to TRBD1. Germline V lookup: CDR1 SGHRS, CDR2 YFSETQ. The V gene end was trimmed by 0 bases and the J gene end by 15 bases; junction bases not matched to a gene: 6. CDR3 length: 12 residues.